This T cell receptor beta chain was found in a study of Graves' ophthalmopathy and Graves' hyperthyroidism. Study-level findings and limits: Classification of ophthalmopathy versus stable hyperthyroidism by a 13-signature model yielded around 90% sensitivity and around 80% specificity. Also, most clonotypes expanded in the thyroid above 0.001 frequency appeared in blood.

In this sample, this clonotype turned up many times. Its antigen is still unknown. RNA transcripts served as template for amplifying TCR beta CDR3 sequences. First-round RT-PCR relied on HTBI primers, and a second-round multiplex PCR came next. MiXCR, run by TCRdb on the multiplex PCR reads, gives a single entry per CDR3 protein. This sample has roughly 600,000 distinct CDR3 sequences, with less than 40% found just once. The length of the CDR3 is 13 residues. Germline V CDR1 and CDR2: LGHNT, FRNRAP. The ends were cut back, 4 bases at V and 0 bases at J, with 6 bases in the middle. The V and J genes are TRBV12-5 and TRBJ1-1; no clear D gene. Sequencing input: peripheral blood or thyroid tissue (not recorded which). This receptor was taken from an adult man with Graves' hyperthyroidism. In nucleotides, the CDR3 is TGTGCTAGTGGTTCCCCGATGAACACTGAAGCTTTCTTT. Translating it yields CASGSPMNTEAFF.